A selection of T cell receptor beta chains follows, all from one sample in a study of OX40 agonist ivuxolimab in advanced cancers. TCRdb's table, derived via immunoSEQ multiplex PCR, lists solely in-frame clones and lacks some. The sample includes 55,000 to 75,000 clones, about 90% of them seen just once. The material sequenced was CD4+ or CD8+ T cells sorted from blood, taken in a trial of the OX40 agonist ivuxolimab. The receptor source for this set is an adult with an advanced solid tumor such as melanoma, head and neck, liver or kidney cancer. CDR3s include the opening cysteine and the closing phenylalanine or tryptophan. The D gene is left open where the match is weak. Rows may omit the clone size; those that give it use once, few, many or a size class.

d_gene	v_gene	j_gene	abundance	CDR3aa	CDR3nt
NA	TRBV5-1	TRBJ2-1	NA	CASSGGSTSVGNEQFF	TGCGCCAGCAGCGGCGGTTCGACAAGCGTGGGCAATGAGCAGTTCTTC
NA	TRBV6-1	TRBJ1-2	NA	CASSELAGYGYTF	TGTGCCAGCAGTGAACTCGCAGGGTATGGCTACACCTTC
NA	TRBV28	TRBJ2-1	NA	CASSLNGGAPEQFF	TGTGCCAGCAGTTTAAATGGAGGGGCTCCAGAGCAGTTCTTC
TRBD1	TRBV6-1	TRBJ2-3	NA	CASSVVARGFTSTDTQYF	TGTGCCAGCAGTGTGGTCGCCAGGGGGTTTACTAGCACAGATACGCAGTATTTT
NA	TRBV6-6	TRBJ2-7	few	CASSYKVADEQYF	TGTGCCAGCAGTTACAAGGTCGCGGACGAGCAGTACTTC
NA	TRBV2	TRBJ1-2	NA	CANGAGQEGGYTF	TGTGCCAACGGGGCGGGGCAGGAAGGTGGCTACACCTTC
NA	TRBV7-9	TRBJ1-3	NA	CASSPWSDSGNTIYF	TGTGCCAGCAGCCCATGGTCGGATTCTGGAAACACCATATATTTT
NA	TRBV9	TRBJ2-2	NA	CASRQTDQHTGELFF	TGTGCCAGCAGACAGACAGATCAGCACACCGGGGAGCTGTTTTTT
NA	TRBV4-1	TRBJ1-1	NA	CASSRPPRGSMNTEAFF	TGCGCCAGCAGCCGGCCTCCTCGGGGGTCTATGAACACTGAAGCTTTCTTT
NA	TRBV14	TRBJ2-7	NA	CASSPGATSGEQYF	TGTGCCAGCAGCCCTGGGGCGACTTCTGGGGAGCAGTACTTC
NA	TRBV6-1	TRBJ1-1	NA	CASSSPWEAAEAFF	TGTGCCAGCAGCTCCCCCTGGGAGGCGGCTGAAGCTTTCTTT
NA	TRBV5-1	TRBJ2-7	NA	CASSPDRGRYEQYF	TGCGCCAGCAGCCCTGACCGGGGGAGGTACGAGCAGTACTTC
NA	TRBV19	TRBJ2-7	NA	CASSIDLVQDLREQYF	TGTGCCAGTAGTATAGATCTGGTCCAGGACCTAAGGGAGCAGTACTTC
NA	TRBV30	TRBJ1-1	NA	CAWSVRRGAGDTEAFF	TGTGCCTGGAGTGTACGTAGGGGAGCAGGGGACACTGAAGCTTTCTTT
TRBD1	TRBV4-2	TRBJ1-5	NA	CASSPGQGAGQPQHF	TGTGCCAGCAGCCCGGGACAGGGAGCCGGTCAGCCCCAGCATTTT
NA	TRBV2	TRBJ1-6	NA	CASSVRDNSPLHF	TGTGCCAGCAGTGTCAGGGATAATTCACCCCTCCACTTT
NA	TRBV5-1	TRBJ1-1	NA	CASSPEGSFYWRNTEAFF	TGCGCCAGCAGCCCGGAGGGGTCGTTTTATTGGAGGAACACTGAAGCTTTCTTT
TRBD1	TRBV6-1	TRBJ2-7	once	CASTQGVNYEQYF	TGTGCCAGTACGCAGGGGGTAAACTACGAGCAGTACTTC
NA	TRBV5-1	TRBJ2-1	NA	CASSLGPGNEQFF	TGCGCCAGCAGCCTAGGTCCGGGCAATGAGCAGTTCTTC
NA	TRBV7-3	TRBJ2-6	NA	CASSPGGSGANVLTF	TGTGCCAGCAGCCCCGGAGGCTCTGGGGCCAACGTCCTGACTTTC
NA	TRBV4-3	TRBJ1-6	NA	CASSPARSYNSPLHF	TGCGCCAGCAGCCCTGCTCGCTCCTATAATTCACCCCTCCACTTT
TRBD1	TRBV18	TRBJ2-7	NA	CASSPQGTGSAYEQYF	TGTGCCAGCTCACCCCAAGGGACAGGCTCTGCCTACGAGCAGTACTTC
NA	TRBV5-6	TRBJ2-1	NA	CASSPPQRPSYNEQFF	TGTGCCAGCAGCCCGCCGCAGCGACCGTCCTACAATGAGCAGTTCTTC
NA	TRBV28	TRBJ1-1	NA	CASSLQNTEAFF	TGTGCCAGCAGCCTTCAGAACACTGAAGCTTTCTTT
NA	TRBV6-5	TRBJ1-1	NA	CASSYSSGLDTEAFF	TGTGCCAGCAGTTACTCGTCGGGGCTGGACACTGAAGCTTTCTTT
TRBD2	TRBV19	TRBJ2-3	NA	CASSHGTSGSVGTDTQYF	TGTGCCAGTAGTCACGGGACTAGCGGGAGCGTGGGCACAGATACGCAGTATTTT
NA	TRBV7-9	TRBJ2-7	NA	CASSLKWNRGRRQYEQYF	TGTGCCAGCAGCTTAAAATGGAATCGCGGCCGTAGACAGTACGAGCAGTACTTC
NA	TRBV30	TRBJ1-4	NA	CASLQAATNEKLFF	TGTGCCTCTTTACAGGCTGCAACTAATGAAAAACTGTTTTTT
NA	TRBV7-9	TRBJ2-1	once	CASSLMGSEQFF	TGTGCCAGCAGCTTAATGGGGAGTGAGCAGTTCTTC
NA	TRBV4-1	TRBJ2-3	NA	CASSQDPSAQGTQYF	TGCGCCAGCAGCCAAGACCCTTCGGCGCAAGGGACGCAGTATTTT
TRBD2	TRBV4-1	TRBJ2-2	NA	CASSQAGLLAGGTGELFF	TGCGCCAGCAGCCAAGCGGGTCTACTAGCGGGAGGAACCGGGGAGCTGTTTTTT
TRBD1	TRBV5-1	TRBJ2-7	NA	CASSLGQGYYEQYF	TGCGCCAGCAGCTTGGGACAGGGTTACTACGAGCAGTACTTC
NA	TRBV2	TRBJ1-4	NA	CASSAGSAREKLFF	TGTGCCAGCAGTGCAGGGTCGGCGCGTGAAAAACTGTTTTTT
NA	TRBV19	TRBJ2-7	NA	CASRGTGRRDEQYF	TGTGCCAGTAGGGGTACAGGGCGGAGGGACGAGCAGTACTTC
TRBD1	TRBV5-1	TRBJ2-3	NA	CASSPSDRGFADTQYF	TGCGCCAGCAGCCCCTCGGACAGGGGGTTCGCAGATACGCAGTATTTT
NA	TRBV5-1	TRBJ2-5	NA	CASSEGTVDGETQYF	TGCGCCAGCAGCGAGGGAACTGTGGACGGGGAGACCCAGTACTTC
NA	TRBV5-6	TRBJ2-3	once	CASSLDFTDTQYF	TGTGCCAGCAGCTTGGACTTCACAGATACGCAGTATTTT
TRBD2	TRBV30	TRBJ2-1	NA	CAWSRGTSGRNEQFF	TGTGCCTGGAGTAGGGGGACTAGCGGGAGAAATGAGCAGTTCTTC
TRBD1	TRBV7-2	TRBJ1-2	NA	CASSLGAGGGLAYGYTF	TGTGCCAGCAGCTTAGGTGCAGGGGGCGGTCTGGCCTATGGCTACACCTTC
NA	TRBV6-1	TRBJ2-5	NA	CASTGRQETQYF	TGTGCCAGCACCGGGAGACAAGAGACCCAGTACTTC
NA	TRBV6-5	TRBJ1-5	NA	CASSQGRGGTQPQHF	TGTGCCAGCAGTCAAGGTCGGGGGGGGACTCAGCCCCAGCATTTT
NA	TRBV11-2	TRBJ1-2	NA	CASSVGPLVGGYTF	TGTGCCAGCAGCGTGGGACCTCTAGTGGGGGGCTACACCTTC
TRBD1	TRBV10-3	TRBJ2-2	NA	CAISESTGGAGELFF	TGTGCCATCAGTGAGTCGACAGGGGGGGCCGGGGAGCTGTTTTTT
NA	TRBV28	TRBJ1-6	NA	CATQGPGSYNSPLHF	TGTGCCACTCAGGGTCCCGGCTCCTATAATTCACCCCTCCACTTT
NA	TRBV5-6	TRBJ2-5	NA	CASSFAGGAQETQYF	TGTGCCAGCAGCTTTGCTGGTGGGGCCCAAGAGACCCAGTACTTC
NA	TRBV6-1	TRBJ1-4	NA	CASRRTASNEKLFF	TGTGCCAGCAGGAGGACGGCCAGTAATGAAAAACTGTTTTTT
TRBD2	TRBV30	TRBJ2-3	NA	CAWSYREADTQYF	TGTGCCTGGAGTTATCGGGAGGCAGATACGCAGTATTTT
NA	TRBV6-5	TRBJ1-1	NA	CASRITNTEAFF	TGTGCCAGCAGAATCACCAACACTGAAGCTTTCTTT
TRBD1	TRBV7-2	TRBJ2-3	NA	CASSSGTGGGRDTQYF	TGTGCCAGCAGCTCTGGGACAGGGGGCGGAAGGGATACGCAGTATTTT
NA	TRBV11-2	TRBJ1-1	NA	CASSLRGNMNTEAFF	TGTGCCAGCAGCTTAAGGGGTAACATGAACACTGAAGCTTTCTTT
TRBD2	TRBV7-2	TRBJ2-3	NA	CASSLGLAGVDTQYF	TGTGCCAGCAGCTTGGGACTAGCGGGAGTAGATACGCAGTATTTT
TRBD1	TRBV7-9	TRBJ2-5	NA	CASSPRQGKETQYF	TGTGCCAGCAGCCCCCGACAGGGGAAAGAGACCCAGTACTTC
TRBD2	TRBV18	TRBJ2-3	NA	CASSLQSLAGGGDTQYF	TGTGCCAGCTCACTCCAGAGCCTAGCGGGGGGAGGAGATACGCAGTATTTT